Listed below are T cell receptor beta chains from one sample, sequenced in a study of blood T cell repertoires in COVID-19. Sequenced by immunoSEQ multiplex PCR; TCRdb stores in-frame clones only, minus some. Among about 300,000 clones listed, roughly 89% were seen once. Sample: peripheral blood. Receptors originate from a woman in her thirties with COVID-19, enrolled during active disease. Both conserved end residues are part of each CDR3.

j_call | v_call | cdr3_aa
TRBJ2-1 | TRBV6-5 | CASSYWAAGGRGEQFF
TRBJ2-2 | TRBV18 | CASSPSGGPGELFF
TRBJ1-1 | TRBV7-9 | CASRPEGSTEAFF
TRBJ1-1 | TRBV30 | CAWSPDGLRTEAFF
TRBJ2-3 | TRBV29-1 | CSVNYFSSAATDTQYF
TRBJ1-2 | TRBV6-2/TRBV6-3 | CASSKTGVPGYTF
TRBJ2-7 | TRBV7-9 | CASSSAPTVSYEQYF
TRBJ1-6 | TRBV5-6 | CASSEGQGFSPLHF
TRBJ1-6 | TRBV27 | CASSFSGDSNSPLHF
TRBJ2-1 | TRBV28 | CASSLGQGWDEQFF
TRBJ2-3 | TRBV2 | CASGTGNTDTQYF
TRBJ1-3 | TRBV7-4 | CASSLQGLSSGNTIYF
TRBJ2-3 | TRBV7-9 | CASSRGLAGEFLGTDTQYF
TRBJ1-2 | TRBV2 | CASGRQGPSGYTF
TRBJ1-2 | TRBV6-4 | CASSTNTGYGYTF
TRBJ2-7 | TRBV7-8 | CASSSSGEQYF
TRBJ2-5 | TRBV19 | CASSIVGTRGETQYF
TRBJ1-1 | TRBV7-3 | CASRARRGTEAFF
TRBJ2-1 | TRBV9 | CASGPGVPYNEQFF
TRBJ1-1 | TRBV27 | CASSLGHMNTEAFF
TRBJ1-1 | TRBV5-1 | CASSLIGTAMNTEAFF